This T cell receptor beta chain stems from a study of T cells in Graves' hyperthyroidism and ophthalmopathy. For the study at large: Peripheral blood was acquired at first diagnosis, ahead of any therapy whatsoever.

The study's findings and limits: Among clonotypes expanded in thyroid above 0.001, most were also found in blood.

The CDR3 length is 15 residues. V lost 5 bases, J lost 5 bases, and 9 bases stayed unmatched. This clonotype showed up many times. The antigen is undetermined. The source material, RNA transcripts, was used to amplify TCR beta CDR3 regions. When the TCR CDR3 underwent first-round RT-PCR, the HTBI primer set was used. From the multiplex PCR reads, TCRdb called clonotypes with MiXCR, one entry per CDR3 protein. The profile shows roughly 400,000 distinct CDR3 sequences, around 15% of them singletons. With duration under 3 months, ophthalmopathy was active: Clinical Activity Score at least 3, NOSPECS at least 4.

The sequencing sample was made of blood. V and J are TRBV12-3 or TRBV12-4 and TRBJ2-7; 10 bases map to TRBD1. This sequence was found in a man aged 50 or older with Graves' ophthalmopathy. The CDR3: CASSQGTGAKDEQYF. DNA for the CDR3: TGTGCCAGCAGTCAAGGGACAGGGGCTAAAGACGAGCAGTACTTC.